This T cell receptor (beta chain) comes out of a study of OX40 agonist ivuxolimab in advanced cancers. Study at large: It was ivuxolimab, an agonistic anti-OX40 (CD134) antibody, that patients were treated with. Patients receiving dose escalation had hepatocellular carcinoma, melanoma, renal cell or head and neck cancer.

Study-level results: Expanded peripheral T cell antigen specificity was not determined.

This clone was seen only once. Its antigen is as yet unknown. CDR1 and CDR2 (germline): MNHNS, SASEGT. The V gene lost 5 bases and the J gene lost 2 bases, with 11 bases spanning the gap. The CDR3 loop spans 14 amino acids. Assay: immunoSEQ multiplex PCR; the TCRdb copy retains only in-frame clones and omits some. The repertoire has about 84,000 clones, around four fifths of them found once; the top ten carry about 2.7%. The TCR sequence derives from an adult with an advanced solid tumor such as melanoma, head and neck, liver or kidney cancer. The chain couples TRBV6-1 to TRBJ2-3; D gene ambiguous. The sequencing here drew on CD4+ or CD8+ T cells sorted from blood, taken in a trial of the OX40 agonist ivuxolimab. CDR3 protein: CASSKTIDTDTQYF. Here the CDR3 DNA reads TGTGCCAGCAGTAAAACAATAGACACAGATACGCAGTATTTT.